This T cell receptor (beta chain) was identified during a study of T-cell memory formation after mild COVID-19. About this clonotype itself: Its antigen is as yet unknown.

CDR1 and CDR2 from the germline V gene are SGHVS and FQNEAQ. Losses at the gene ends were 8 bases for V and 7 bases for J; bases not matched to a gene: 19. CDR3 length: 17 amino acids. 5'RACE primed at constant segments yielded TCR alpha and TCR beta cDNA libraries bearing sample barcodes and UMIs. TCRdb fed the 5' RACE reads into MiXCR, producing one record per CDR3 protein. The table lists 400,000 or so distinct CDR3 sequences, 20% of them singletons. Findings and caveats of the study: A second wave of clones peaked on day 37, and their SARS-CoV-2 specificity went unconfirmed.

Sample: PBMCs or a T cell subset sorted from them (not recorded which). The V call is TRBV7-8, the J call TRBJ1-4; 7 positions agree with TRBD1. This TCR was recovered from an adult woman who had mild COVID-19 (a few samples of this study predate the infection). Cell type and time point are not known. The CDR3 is CASGHGQVRLSGEKLFF. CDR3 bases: TGTGCCAGCGGACACGGACAGGTCAGACTATCTGGTGAAAAACTGTTTTTT.